These T cell receptor beta chains were read from a single sample in a study of cytomegalovirus exposure and HLA in healthy donors. The protocol was immunoSEQ multiplex PCR, while the TCRdb copy is restricted to in-frame clones and leaves out a portion. Among about 210,000 clones, about 88% were seen once, and the ten largest hold around 0.22%. The sequencing input was PBMCs. The receptors were gathered from a girl between 2 and 10 years old in good health and CMV-seronegative. The CDR3 runs from the conserved cysteine through the conserved F or W. Fields, in order: clone size, V gene, D gene, J gene, CDR3 protein, CDR3 DNA. The D gene is left open where the match is weak. Size values are once, few and many counts, or a class for expanded clones, and some rows have none.

.	TRBV7-9	.	TRBJ1-4	CASKVTGENEKLFF	TGTGCCAGCAAGGTTACCGGGGAGAATGAAAAACTGTTTTTT
.	TRBV4-1	.	TRBJ2-7	CASSPLAGERTYEQYF	TGCGCCAGCAGCCCTCTTGCAGGGGAAAGGACCTACGAGCAGTACTTC
once	TRBV2	TRBD1	TRBJ1-5	CASSDRGTQPQHF	TGTGCCAGCAGCGACAGGGGAACTCAGCCCCAGCATTTT
.	TRBV7-2	.	TRBJ2-1	CASSITPQGEQFF	TGTGCCAGCAGCATAACCCCCCAGGGTGAGCAGTTCTTC
.	TRBV7-2	.	TRBJ1-1	CASSLVWQMNTEAFF	TGTGCCAGCAGCTTAGTGTGGCAGATGAACACTGAAGCTTTCTTT
.	TRBV7-2	TRBD2	TRBJ2-7	CASSPAGDPLYEQYF	TGTGCCAGCAGCCCAGCGGGAGACCCCCTCTACGAGCAGTACTTC
.	TRBV5-4	.	TRBJ2-5	CASSLRLEETQYF	TGTGCCAGCAGCTTAAGACTAGAAGAGACCCAGTACTTC
.	TRBV4-1	TRBD1	TRBJ2-6	CASSQRDRGPSGANVLTF	TGCGCCAGCAGCCAAAGGGACAGGGGACCCTCTGGGGCCAACGTCCTGACTTTC
.	TRBV27	.	TRBJ1-2	CASSLRGGEGYTF	TGTGCCAGCAGTTTACGGGGGGGCGAAGGCTACACCTTC
.	TRBV27	.	TRBJ1-2	CASSFAGIKGYTF	TGTGCCAGCAGTTTTGCAGGAATCAAGGGCTACACCTTC
once	TRBV12-2	.	TRBJ1-4	CASRLALCMGQGGVEEKLFF	TGTGCAAGTCGCTTAGCGCTTTGTATGGGACAGGGAGGCGTAGAGGAAAAACTGTTTTTT
.	TRBV6-6	TRBD2	TRBJ2-3	CASGVSGVGTDTQYF	TGTGCCAGCGGGGTTAGCGGGGTGGGCACAGATACGCAGTATTTT
.	TRBV7-9	TRBD1	TRBJ1-2	CASSLAGGTSYGYTF	TGTGCCAGCAGCCTAGCAGGGGGAACTAGCTATGGCTACACCTTC
.	TRBV11-3	TRBD2	TRBJ2-2	CASSLGTSGVHGELFF	TGTGCCAGCAGCCTTGGGACTAGCGGGGTGCACGGGGAGCTGTTTTTT
few	TRBV19	.	TRBJ1-2	CASSHYGSFYTF	TGTGCCAGTAGCCATTATGGGAGTTTCTACACCTTC
.	TRBV15	TRBD1	TRBJ2-5	CATSRGTLTGGYGRETQYF	TGTGCCACCAGCAGAGGGACCCTGACAGGGGGCTACGGTAGAGAGACCCAGTACTTC
.	TRBV30	TRBD2	TRBJ2-3	CAWSVPYLAGGTDTQYF	TGTGCCTGGAGTGTACCCTATCTAGCGGGAGGCACAGATACGCAGTATTTT
few	TRBV6-6	.	TRBJ1-2	CASSYSYTGANYGYTF	TGTGCCAGCAGTTACTCGTACACGGGAGCTAACTATGGCTACACCTTC
.	TRBV11-2	.	TRBJ2-7	CASSLSPSYEQYF	TGTGCCAGCAGCTTATCCCCCTCGTACGAGCAGTACTTC
.	TRBV30	.	TRBJ2-7	CACPKEGAHYEQYF	TGTGCCTGTCCGAAGGAGGGGGCCCACTACGAGCAGTACTTC
.	TRBV7-2	TRBD1	TRBJ2-3	CASSRQGGQNTDTQYF	TGTGCCAGCAGCAGACAGGGGGGCCAGAACACAGATACGCAGTATTTT
.	TRBV4-1	.	TRBJ1-4	CASSQVGLFNEKLFF	TGCGCCAGCAGCCAAGTCGGACTCTTTAATGAAAAACTGTTTTTT
.	TRBV7-9	.	TRBJ2-1	CASSLGTGGPVNEQFF	TGTGCCAGCAGCTTAGGAACGGGGGGCCCAGTGAATGAGCAGTTCTTC
.	TRBV7-2	.	TRBJ1-3	CASRRLSSGNTIYF	TGTGCCAGCAGGCGCTTGAGCTCTGGAAACACCATATATTTT
.	TRBV5-6	TRBD1	TRBJ2-7	CASSQGTGRPYEQYF	TGTGCCAGCAGCCAGGGGACAGGTCGGCCCTACGAGCAGTACTTC
.	TRBV6-1	TRBD2	TRBJ2-7	CASSVGGTMRYEQYF	TGTGCCAGCAGCGTGGGTGGGACTATGAGATACGAGCAGTACTTC
.	TRBV6-5	TRBD2	TRBJ2-7	CASSSPGTSGYEQYF	TGTGCCAGCAGTTCCCCTGGGACTAGCGGTTACGAGCAGTACTTC
.	TRBV7-9	TRBD1	TRBJ1-2	CASSPRDRVDGYTF	TGTGCCAGCAGCCCCCGGGACAGGGTCGATGGCTACACCTTC
.	TRBV7-3	.	TRBJ2-7	CASSLAGSREQYF	TGTGCCAGCAGCTTAGCAGGGTCACGCGAGCAGTACTTC
once	TRBV27	TRBD1	TRBJ2-3	CASRGQGAITDTQYF	TGTGCCAGCAGGGGACAGGGGGCGATCACAGATACGCAGTATTTT
.	TRBV7-6	TRBD2	TRBJ2-2	CASSHSGTNTGELFF	TGTGCCAGCAGCCATAGCGGGACTAACACCGGGGAGCTGTTTTTT